Listed below are T cell receptor beta chains from one sample, sequenced in a study of T cell repertoires in cytomegalovirus infection. These receptors' antigens are unknown. TCRdb ran MiXCR on the reads and lists one entry per CDR3 protein. This sample has over 120,000 distinct CDR3 sequences, with 32% found just once. The sample in question was CD8+ T cells from cultured PBMCs, obtained from culture after CMV antigen stimulation. Receptor source: a human donor in good health (CMV status not recorded). Some clones in this sample may be carry-over from other donors' samples. The CDR3 runs from the conserved cysteine through the conserved F or W. The D gene is left open where the match is weak. Rows may omit the clone size; those that give it use once, few, many or a size class.

>.|once|TRBJ1-5|TRBV5-6
TGTGCCAGCAGCTTGTCAGGGGCTCCCTTGTTGGCCCAGCATTTT
CASSLSGAPLLAQHF
>.|few|TRBJ1-2|TRBV12-3/TRBV12-4
TGTGCCAGCAGTTTGGGACCGGTGACCAACTACACCTTC
CASSLGPVTNYTF
>TRBD1|.|TRBJ1-1|TRBV29-1
TGCAGCGTCCCCGGGGACAGCCTCATTGAAGCTTTCTTT
CSVPGDSLIEAFF
>.|.|TRBJ1-5|TRBV27
TGTGCCAGCAGTTTGGCCAGTGATCAGCCCCAGCATTTT
CASSLASDQPQHF
>TRBD1|many|TRBJ2-1|TRBV7-2
TGTGCCAGCAGCCCGACAGGGGGCGATGAGCAGTTCTTC
CASSPTGGDEQFF
>TRBD1|few|TRBJ2-1|TRBV7-3
TGTGCCAGCAGCGAGACAGGGGGCTTCTACAATGAGCAGTTCTTC
CASSETGGFYNEQFF
>.|many|TRBJ1-5|TRBV7-4
TGTGCCAGCAGCTCAGGGACCCACGATTATCTGAGTCAGCCCCAGCATTTT
CASSSGTHDYLSQPQHF
>TRBD1|.|TRBJ2-2|TRBV6-2/TRBV6-3
TGTGCCAGCAGTTATGGGACAGGGAAAAAGCTGGCGTTCACCGGGGAGCTGTTTTTT
CASSYGTGKKLAFTGELFF
>TRBD2|.|TRBJ2-7|TRBV27
TGTGCCAGCAGTGGATCGGAGCGGGGGTCCTACGAGCAGTACTTC
CASSGSERGSYEQYF
>TRBD1|.|TRBJ1-6|TRBV2
TGTGCCAGCACCGAAGGTACAGGGGGAAATTCACCCCTCCACTTT
CASTEGTGGNSPLHF
>.|.|TRBJ1-5|TRBV7-9
TGTGCCAGCAGCAGGCAGGGCGATAGCAATCAGCCCCAGCATTTT
CASSRQGDSNQPQHF
>TRBD2|few|TRBJ2-7|TRBV20-1
TGCAGTGCCCAGGGACTAGCGGTATCCTACGAGCAGTACTTC
CSAQGLAVSYEQYF
>.|few|TRBJ1-5|TRBV7-6
TGTGCCAGCAGCTCCGAGCAGGGCCTCAGCAATCAGCCCCAGCATTTT
CASSSEQGLSNQPQHF
>TRBD2|.|TRBJ2-7|TRBV27
TGTGCCAGCAGTTCGGCGCGGGGGGCCTCCACGGAGCAGTACTTC
CASSSARGASTEQYF
>TRBD1|few|TRBJ1-2|TRBV7-9
TGTGCCAGCAGCTTATTGGCGCAGGGGGCCGATGGCTACACCTTC
CASSLLAQGADGYTF
>.|.|TRBJ1-1|TRBV5-4
TGTGCCAGCAGCTTGGAAGCGAACACTGAAGCTTTCTTT
CASSLEANTEAFF
>.|few|TRBJ1-2|TRBV7-9
TGTGCTAGCAGCTTGGCCCAAACATGGGCCTATGGCTACACCTTC
CASSLAQTWAYGYTF
>.|.|TRBJ1-2|TRBV27
TGTGCCAGCAGTTTCCGGGGGAGTAGTAACTATGGCTACACCTTC
CASSFRGSSNYGYTF
>.|.|TRBJ2-5|TRBV12-3/TRBV12-4
TGTGCCAGCAGTTTGACGCGCCAAGAGACCCAGTACTTC
CASSLTRQETQYF
>.|few|TRBJ1-6|TRBV7-8
TGTGCCAGCAGCCGTGCTGCAGTTTCCTATAATTCACCCCTCCACTTT
CASSRAAVSYNSPLHF
>TRBD1|few|TRBJ2-7|TRBV20-1
TGCAGTGCTCTTCAGACAGGGGACGAGCAGTACTTC
CSALQTGDEQYF
>.|.|TRBJ1-1|TRBV6-5
TGTGCCAGCAGGCCCGGGGGGGCCGCTGAAGCTTTCTTT
CASRPGGAAEAFF
>.|many|TRBJ2-1|TRBV4-2
TGTGCCAGCAGCCCGGACTTCTCCTACAATGAGCAGTTCTTC
CASSPDFSYNEQFF
>TRBD1|many|TRBJ1-1|TRBV4-1
TGCGCCAGCAGCCAAGAACTGACAGGGCGGGGGGTTGAAGCTTTCTTT
CASSQELTGRGVEAFF
>.|.|TRBJ2-7|TRBV2
TGTGCCAGCAGTGAAGAGCCAGGGTCCCACGAGCAGTACTTC
CASSEEPGSHEQYF
>.|.|TRBJ1-4|TRBV12-3/TRBV12-4
TGTGCCAGCAGTTTTTTGGGGAATGAAAAACTGTTTTTT
CASSFLGNEKLFF
>TRBD2|many|TRBJ2-5|TRBV7-2
TGTGCCAGCAGCCAAGCGGGGTCCAACCCCCAAGAGACCCAGTACTTC
CASSQAGSNPQETQYF
>TRBD2|.|TRBJ2-2|TRBV19
TGTGCCAGTAGTATACAGGGGACTAGCGGGGGGGCTAGCACCGGGGAGCTGTTTTTT
CASSIQGTSGGASTGELFF
>TRBD2|.|TRBJ2-5|TRBV9
TGTGCCAGCAGCCCTCGGACTAGGCTGGAGACCCAGTACTTC
CASSPRTRLETQYF
>.|.|TRBJ1-1|TRBV20-1
TGCAGTGCTAGAGAAAATTGGCCTGAAGCTTTCTTT
CSARENWPEAFF
>.|.|TRBJ2-5|TRBV11-2
TGTGCCAGCAGCTTAAAATGGGGGGAGACCCAGTACTTC
CASSLKWGETQYF
>TRBD2|many|TRBJ2-1|TRBV20-1
TGCAGCTTAGTAGACCTTAGCGGGGGGGGGAATGAGCAGTTCTTC
CSLVDLSGGGNEQFF